This T cell receptor (beta chain) was captured in a study of beta chain features in type 1 diabetes. Study outcomes and limitations: All four CD4+ subsets of Type 1 diabetes patients contained TCRB CDR3s that were moderately but significantly shorter.

Germline V gene data show CDR1 as SGHTS and CDR2 as YDEGEE. This CDR3 spans 15 amino acids. Trimming pared 5 bases from V and 0 bases from J, leaving 15 bases between. cDNA synthesis used the whole RNA isolate, giving expressed TCRB sequences. When averaged, stem cell-like memory T cell samples yielded about a million reads. Method: immunoSEQ multiplex PCR; TCRdb's copy keeps in-frame clones and lacks some. The data show about 25,000 clones, roughly half seen once. Turning to this clone: Its cognate antigen is unknown.

The receptor was derived from a man between 25 and 39 years old with type 1 diabetes. The specimen sequenced was stem cell memory CD4+ T cells from blood. This sequence joins TRBV5-8 and TRBJ2-7, with unresolved D. CDR3 in amino acids: CASSSVQAISYEQYF. DNA of the CDR3: TGTGCCAGCAGTTCCGTGCAGGCTATCTCCTACGAGCAGTACTTC.